Listed below are T cell receptor beta chains from one sample, sequenced in a study of blood T cell repertoires in COVID-19. Sequenced by immunoSEQ multiplex PCR; TCRdb stores in-frame clones only, minus some. The data hold hundreds of thousands of clones, with about 90% observed a single time. The source material was peripheral blood. These receptors originate from a woman aged 18-30 years with acute or convalescent COVID-19. Both conserved end residues are part of each CDR3. The D gene is left open where the match is weak. Size is stated for part of the rows, as once, few or many counts, or as a class when the clone is expanded.

j_gene,abundance,v_gene,d_gene,CDR3aa,CDR3nt
TRBJ2-5,.,TRBV11-2,.,CASSPLFSPGRETQYF,TGTGCCAGCAGCCCTTTGTTCAGCCCGGGTCGAGAGACCCAGTACTTC
TRBJ1-1,.,TRBV6-4,.,CASKNQNTEAFF,TGTGCCAGCAAAAATCAGAACACTGAAGCTTTCTTT
TRBJ1-2,few,TRBV28,.,CASSLAWRYTF,TGTGCCAGCAGTTTGGCATGGCGCTACACCTTC
TRBJ2-7,.,TRBV7-3,.,CASSPGTSYEQYF,TGTGCCAGCAGTCCCGGGACATCCTACGAGCAGTACTTC
TRBJ1-3,few,TRBV25-1,TRBD1,CASSEFSTGSSGNTIYF,TGTGCCAGCAGTGAATTTTCGACAGGGAGCTCTGGAAACACCATATATTTT
TRBJ1-2,.,TRBV5-3,TRBD1,CARSLDRGEGYGYTF,TGTGCCAGAAGCCTCGACAGGGGGGAGGGCTATGGCTACACCTTC
TRBJ1-6,.,TRBV6-1,.,CASSESVVGFTYNSPLHF,TGTGCCAGCAGTGAAAGCGTTGTTGGGTTCACCTATAATTCACCCCTCCACTTT
TRBJ2-5,.,TRBV5-1,.,CASSRGYQETQYF,TGCGCCAGCAGCAGGGGGTACCAAGAGACCCAGTACTTC
TRBJ1-1,.,TRBV19,.,CASSTPGYTDTEAFF,TGTGCCAGTAGTACCCCAGGGTATACGGACACTGAAGCTTTCTTT
TRBJ1-1,.,TRBV5-1,.,CASSYEGRGNTEAFF,TGCGCCAGCAGCTATGAGGGTCGCGGGAACACTGAAGCTTTCTTT
TRBJ1-1,.,TRBV19,.,CASSMGRGMNTEAFF,TGTGCCAGTAGTATGGGGCGGGGCATGAACACTGAAGCTTTCTTT
TRBJ1-2,.,TRBV6-5,TRBD1,CASSYSTGGQEKGYTF,TGTGCCAGCAGTTACTCTACAGGGGGCCAAGAAAAAGGCTACACCTTC